This TCR beta chain is drawn from a study of human T cells and chemical hapten exposure. Study at large: Application of 0.01% DPC to the upper back was done by patch test, with a reading at 6 days. How much TCR each sample yielded varied, mostly because pooled library volumes differed slightly.

Time point here: patch test 1, 2 weeks after DPC sensitization. Regarding treatment: therapeutic diphenylcyclopropenone sensitization with weekly scalp DPC. This clonotype has only a few counts. It was the library that attached unique molecular identifiers to individual cDNA molecules. Each CDR3 protein is one row after TCRdb ran MiXCR on the RACE reads. The data show about 99,000 distinct CDR3 sequences, with over 10% seen just once and approximately 2.1% held by the top ten. Between the trimmed V and J ends, which lost 0 bases and 4 bases, there was a span of 10 bases. The CDR3 loop spans 14 amino acids. Germline CDR1 SGHRS, CDR2 YFSETQ.

The TCR sequence derives from a woman in her thirties or forties with alopecia areata. Some clones in this sample may be carry-over from other donors' samples. The input for sequencing was whole blood, taken in connection with sensitization to the hapten diphenylcyclopropenone (DPC). This chain connects TRBV5-1 to TRBJ1-1; D might be TRBD1 (5 bases). The CDR3 sequence: CASSLVGVATEAFF. The CDR3 region has the DNA TGCGCCAGCAGCTTGGTGGGGGTGGCCACTGAAGCTTTCTTT.